Below, 28 T cell receptor beta chains from the same sample are listed, as sequenced in a study of blood T cell repertoires in COVID-19. The repertoire was sequenced with immunoSEQ multiplex PCR; TCRdb's copy has only in-frame clones and lacks some. The sample has 150,000 to 200,000 clones; around 89% are singletons. Sequencing was performed on PBMCs or T cells enriched from blood (not recorded which). Receptors were obtained from a woman between 45 and 60 years old who had recovered from COVID-19.

This chain connects TRBV27 to TRBJ2-1; no firm D call. Germline V gene sequence: CDR1 MNHEY, CDR2 SMNVEV (reference sequence). Deletions cut 3 bases from V and 4 bases from J, with 13 bases between. The CDR3 spans 15 residues. The CDR3 protein is CASSFSPIIYNEQFF. In DNA form, the CDR3 reads TGTGCCAGCAGTTTCTCTCCTATCATTTACAATGAGCAGTTCTTC.

The J gene is TRBJ2-5, the V gene TRBV18; D is unclear. The germline V gene has CDR1 KGHSH and CDR2 LQKENI. Trimming cost V 3 bases and J 4 bases, with 9 bases left between them. The CDR3 sequence is 13 residues long. The CDR3 DNA is TGTGCCAGCTCACCTAATCTCGGAGAGACCCAGTACTTC. Its translation: CASSPNLGETQYF. The variable domain in full, with the rest retrieved from reference TRBV18 and TRBJ2-5, is NAGVMQNPRHLVRRRGQEARLRCSPMKGHSHVYWYRQLPEEGLKFMVYLQKENIIDESGMPKERFSAEFPKEGPSILRIQQVVRGDSAAYFCASSPNLGETQYFGPGTRLLVL.

V and J are TRBV6-5 and TRBJ1-1; D is uncertain. Deletions cut 0 bases from V and 0 bases from J, with 5 bases between. The CDR3 length is 14 residues. Looked up from germline, CDR1 is MNHEY and CDR2 is SVGAGI. CDR3 amino acids: CASSYSPVNTEAFF. CDR3 sequence (DNA): TGTGCCAGCAGTTACTCCCCAGTGAACACTGAAGCTTTCTTT.

V is TRBV2 and J is TRBJ2-3, with D maybe TRBD1 (6 bases). Germline V gives CDR1 SNHLY, CDR2 FYNNEI. The CDR3 runs to 14 residues. V was pared by 7 bases and J by 2 bases, with 13 bases between. In nucleotides, the CDR3 is TGTGCCAGCAATAACAGGGCCCCCACAGATACGCAGTATTTT. Its protein is CASNNRAPTDTQYF.

The chain has TRBV24-1 and TRBJ1-1; D unclear. The CDR3 extends over 13 amino acids. Between the trimmed V and J ends, which lost 8 bases and 1 base, there was a span of 10 bases. Looked up from germline, CDR1 is KGHDR and CDR2 is SFDVKD. The CDR3 spells CATMWSGNTEAFF. CDR3 DNA: TGTGCCACCATGTGGTCGGGGAACACTGAAGCTTTCTTT.

The chain couples TRBV4-1 to TRBJ2-1; TRBD2 is a possible D gene (5 bases). Trimming removed 1 base from V and 4 bases from J, with 8 bases in between. The CDR3 is 14 amino acids. Germline values: CDR1 MGHRA, CDR2 YSYEKL. CDR3 bases: TGCGCCAGCAGCCAAGGGGGAGTTTACAATGAGCAGTTCTTC. It encodes CASSQGGVYNEQFF.

The chain uses TRBV6-4 and TRBJ1-5, with 8 bases fitting TRBD1. Germline V CDR1 and CDR2: MRHNA, SNTAGT. J gave up 1 base and V 2 bases, and 1 base lay outside the gene matches. The CDR3 spans 15 residues. The CDR3 bases are TGTGCCAGCAGTGACGACAGGGGCAGCAATCAGCCCCAGCATTTT. It specifies CASSDDRGSNQPQHF.

The chain links TRBV24-1 to TRBJ2-5, with 7 bases fitting TRBD1. The CDR3 consists of 15 residues. V was clipped by 3 bases and J by 2 bases; unmatched bases: 5. Germline V gene sequence: CDR1 KGHDR, CDR2 SFDVKD. The CDR3, as DNA: TGTGCCACCAGTGATATTCGGGGACAGCAAGAGACCCAGTACTTC. Its translation: CATSDIRGQQETQYF.

The chain links TRBV18 to TRBJ1-1, with TRBD1 matching over 7 bases. V shed 2 bases and J 0 bases; nucleotides not matched to a gene: 12. Germline V gene sequence: CDR1 KGHSH, CDR2 LQKENI. This CDR3 spans 18 amino acids. CDR3: CASSPNRALGQLNTEAFF. The DNA of the CDR3 is TGTGCCAGCTCACCAAACCGGGCCCTGGGACAGTTGAACACTGAAGCTTTCTTT.

The chain uses TRBV24-1 and TRBJ2-5, with D possibly being TRBD1 (6 bases). In germline, CDR1 is KGHDR, CDR2 SFDVKD. V was cut by 6 bases and J by 4 bases, with 11 bases left in between. CDR3 size: 13 residues. CDR3 coding DNA: TGTGCCACCAGTAAGGGGGAGAGAGAGACCCAGTACTTC. Translation: CATSKGERETQYF.

V usage is TRBV27 and J usage is TRBJ1-1; weak D call: TRBD1 (6 bases). The CDR3 is made up of 13 amino acids. Deletions cut 8 bases from V and 2 bases from J, with 12 bases between. In germline, CDR1 is MNHEY, CDR2 SMNVEV (reference sequence). Written as DNA, the CDR3 is TGTGCCAGCTCTTTACAGGGTAACACTGAAGCTTTCTTT. It encodes CASSLQGNTEAFF.

DNA of the CDR3: TGTGCCAGCAGTCGGACAGGGGGCTTCGGGGAGCTGTTTTTT. It specifies CASSRTGGFGELFF. The chain is built from TRBV6-5 and TRBJ2-2; 11 bases are a match to TRBD1. The V segment lost 5 bases and the J segment 7 bases; nucleotides outside the gene matches: 3. Looked up from germline, CDR1 is MNHEY and CDR2 is SVGAGI. The CDR3 sequence is 14 residues long.

The V call is TRBV7-8, the J call TRBJ2-5, with D possibly TRBD1 on 6 matching bases. The V and J ends lost 5 bases and 7 bases respectively, with 11 bases between them. The CDR3 contains 12 residues. The germline gives CDR1 SGHVS, CDR2 FQNEAQ. This chain's CDR3 is CASSPGVWTQYF. The DNA of the CDR3 is TGTGCCAGCAGCCCAGGGGTTTGGACCCAGTACTTC. Together with reference TRBV7-8 and TRBJ2-5, the CDR3 gives the full variable domain: GAGVSQSPRYKVAKRGQDVALRCDPISGHVSLFWYQQALGQGPEFLTYFQNEAQLDKSGLPSDRFFAERPEGSVSTLKIQRTQQEDSAVYLCASSPGVWTQYFGPGTRLLVL.

This chain connects TRBV13 to TRBJ2-7; 9 bases agree with TRBD2. Germline values: CDR1 PRHDT, CDR2 FYEKMQ (reference sequence). The CDR3 totals 14 residues. With V trimmed by 4 bases and J by 3 bases, 4 bases remained unmatched. This CDR3 reads CASSSTSGGYEQYF. The CDR3 nucleotides read TGTGCCAGCAGCTCGACTAGCGGAGGCTACGAGCAGTACTTC.

V usage is TRBV9 and J usage is TRBJ2-7; a possible D gene is TRBD1 (5 bases). The V end was cut by 3 bases, the J end by 6 bases, with 13 bases between. From germline, CDR1 is SGDLS and CDR2 YYNGEE. This CDR3 is built from 13 residues. CDR3 DNA: TGTGCCAGCAGCGGCAGGGATGGCGGCGAGCAGTACTTC. Residues: CASSGRDGGEQYF.

The chain employs TRBV7-3 and TRBJ2-5, with TRBD2 matching over 8 bases. The CDR3 is made up of 14 amino acids. CDR1 and CDR2 from the germline V gene are SGHTA and FQGTGA. V dropped 5 bases and J dropped 4; count of bases not matched to a gene: 6. CDR3 protein: CASSPGGVGETQYF. The CDR3, as DNA: TGTGCCAGCAGCCCCGGGGGGGTAGGAGAGACCCAGTACTTC.

The chain couples TRBV5-1 to TRBJ1-2; D gene ambiguous. Germline V gives CDR1 SGHRS, CDR2 YFSETQ. Trimming took off 2 bases at V and 0 bases at J, with 8 bases between the two ends. The CDR3 contains 14 residues. The CDR3 region has the DNA TGCGCCAGCAGCTTCCAGACATCTAACTATGGCTACACCTTC. This sequence encodes CASSFQTSNYGYTF.

CDR3 amino acids: CASSQGGTSGGRETQYF. As DNA, the CDR3 is TGCGCCAGCAGCCAGGGTGGGACTAGCGGGGGGAGGGAGACCCAGTACTTC. The rearrangement joins TRBV4-3 to TRBJ2-5; 15 bases match TRBD2. J was trimmed by 5 bases and V by 3 bases; bases with no gene match: 7. The germline V gene encodes CDR1 LGHNA and CDR2 YSLEER. This CDR3 has 17 amino acids.

V usage is TRBV9 and J usage is TRBJ1-1; 7 nucleotides match TRBD1. Germline V gene lookup returns CDR1 SGDLS and CDR2 YYNGEE. The CDR3 totals 16 residues. Trimming took 4 bases from V and 2 from J; bases not matched to a gene: 11. Written as DNA, the CDR3 is TGTGCCAGCAGCAGAGAACCGGGACAGAAAAACACTGAAGCTTTCTTT. As protein: CASSREPGQKNTEAFF. The whole variable domain, remainder taken from reference TRBV9 and TRBJ1-1, is DSGVTQTPKHLITATGQRVTLRCSPRSGDLSVYWYQQSLDQGLQFLIQYYNGEERAKGNILERFSAQQFPDLHSELNLSSLELGDSALYFCASSREPGQKNTEAFFGQGTRLTVV.

The rearrangement links TRBV28 to TRBJ2-2; the match to TRBD2 covers 11 bases. In germline, CDR1 is MDHEN, CDR2 SYDVKM. V shed 5 bases and J 6 bases; nucleotides not matched to a gene: 20. This CDR3 has 20 residues. CDR3 sequence (DNA): TGTGCCAGCAGTCCCAGTCGGCAGGGTTCATTACTAGCGGGGGCCGGGGAGCTGTTTTTT. Encoded protein: CASSPSRQGSLLAGAGELFF.

The sample holds one count of this clone. Here the CDR3 reads CASSQDQRGYLGTEAFF. The CDR3 DNA reads as TGTGCCAGCAGCCAAGATCAACGGGGTTACCTCGGGACTGAAGCTTTCTTT. V is TRBV4-2 and J is TRBJ1-1; D unclear. The CDR3 spans 17 residues. Germline lookup yields CDR1 LGHNA and CDR2 YNFKEQ. Trimming removed 0 bases at V and 5 bases at J, with 19 bases between.

The gene calls are TRBV11-2 and TRBJ2-3, with 8 bases aligning to TRBD2. This CDR3 spans 15 amino acids. CDR1 and CDR2 (germline): SGHAT, FQNNGV. V lost 0 bases to trimming and J lost 8 bases; unmatched junction nucleotides: 7. CDR3 sequence reads: CASSLEDQRESTQYF. DNA for the CDR3: TGTGCCAGCAGCTTAGAGGATCAGCGGGAGAGTACGCAGTATTTT.

The V gene is TRBV7-2, the J gene TRBJ2-7; perhaps TRBD2 as D (6 bases). Germline-derived CDR1 and CDR2 are SGHTA and FQGNSA. This CDR3 contains 16 residues. Trimming removed 5 bases at V and 2 bases at J, with 19 bases between. The CDR3 DNA is TGTGCCAGCAGCCCCTCCCGAGGAGGGCTCCCCTACGAGCAGTACTTC. It yields the protein CASSPSRGGLPYEQYF.

In this sample, this clone turned up a few times. This rearrangement joins TRBV3-1 (or the pseudogene TRBV3-2) to TRBJ1-1, with TRBD1 identical over 8 bases. Trimming cost V 6 bases and J 5 bases; bases outside gene matches: 8. The germline CDR1 and CDR2 sequences are LGHDT and YNNKEL (reference sequence). There are 14 residues in the CDR3. The CDR3 DNA reads as TGTGCCAGCAGAGACTTACAGGGGGAGACTGAAGCTTTCTTT. Amino acid sequence: CASRDLQGETEAFF.

DNA for the CDR3: TGTGCCAGCAGTTCCACGGGGGGGCTGGGGCCCCAGCATTTT. It encodes CASSSTGGLGPQHF. This chain links TRBV6-2 or TRBV6-3 with TRBJ1-5; TRBD1 is a possible D gene (6 bases). Germline CDR1 MNHEY, CDR2 SVGEGT. The CDR3 loop spans 14 amino acids. V was shortened by 4 bases and J by 9 bases, with 16 bases between the two germline ends.

In this sample, this clone turned up a few times. This sequence joins TRBV25-1 and TRBJ1-2; D call uncertain. The germline CDR1 and CDR2 sequences are MGHDK and SYGVNS. The germline V and J ends were trimmed by 6 bases and 8 bases, with 13 bases remaining between them. The CDR3 is 12 amino acids. The DNA of the CDR3 is TGTGCCAGCAGGGAGTTTCTTGGCGGCTACACCTTC. Its translation: CASREFLGGYTF.

V gene TRBV5-1 combines with J gene TRBJ2-3; 9 positions agree with TRBD2. Germline V gene lookup returns CDR1 SGHRS and CDR2 YFSETQ. Unmatched junction bases numbered 1, after V lost 0 bases and J lost 2 bases. The CDR3 consists of 15 residues. The CDR3 nucleotides read TGCGCCAGCAGCTTGGTAGCGGGGGTCACAGATACGCAGTATTTT. It encodes CASSLVAGVTDTQYF.

J is TRBJ1-2 and V is TRBV7-2, with D possibly TRBD1 on 5 matching bases. CDR3 length equals 15 residues. Trimming removed 5 bases from V and 8 bases from J, with 21 bases in between. Germline CDR1 reads SGHTA; CDR2 reads FQGNSA. The CDR3 spells CASSPRTDTRHGYTF. In nucleotides, the CDR3 is TGTGCCAGCAGCCCCCGCACGGACACCAGGCACGGCTACACCTTC.